Following are 27 T cell receptor beta chains from one sample sequenced in a study of T cells in Graves' hyperthyroidism and ophthalmopathy. Template material for amplifying TCR beta CDR3 regions consisted of RNA transcripts. The TCR CDR3 was amplified in a first-round RT-PCR using the HTBI primer set. From the multiplex PCR reads, TCRdb called clonotypes with MiXCR, one entry per CDR3 protein. The profile shows roughly 700,000 distinct CDR3 sequences, 13% to 15% of them singletons. The material sequenced was blood. The receptors were gathered from a woman younger than 30 with Graves' hyperthyroidism.

This clonotype was picked up many times. This chain's CDR3 is CASSFSSGSLNEQFF. The CDR3 DNA reads TGCGCCAGCAGCTTTTCTAGCGGGAGTCTGAATGAGCAGTTCTTC. The V call is TRBV5-1, the J call TRBJ2-1; 10 nucleotides match TRBD2. The CDR3 extends over 15 amino acids. Germline V lookup: CDR1 SGHRS, CDR2 YFSETQ. V was clipped by 2 bases and J by 7 bases; unmatched bases: 6. Filled out from reference TRBV5-1 and TRBJ2-1, the complete variable domain reads KAGVTQTPRYLIKTRGQQVTLSCSPISGHRSVSWYQQTPGQGLQFLFEYFSETQRNKGNFPGRFSGRQFSNSRSEMNVSTLELGDSALYLCASSFSSGSLNEQFFGPGTRLTVL.

The chain employs TRBV7-9 and TRBJ2-1; TRBD2 agrees at 7 bases. Germline V CDR1 and CDR2: SEHNR, FQNEAQ (reference sequence). V shed 1 base, J shed 4 bases, and the junction held 22 bases outside the gene matches. This CDR3 has 21 amino acids. Here the CDR3 DNA reads TGTGCCAGCAGCTTAGTCCCCTTAGGCGGTTTTTCAAAGGGAGGGTACAATGAGCAGTTCTTC. Protein sequence: CASSLVPLGGFSKGGYNEQFF.

This clonotype was counted many times. This rearrangement joins TRBV18 to TRBJ2-1; D is uncertain. The CDR3 has 12 residues. V lost 5 bases to trimming and J lost 5 bases, with 7 bases between them. CDR1 is KGHSH, CDR2 LQKENI, per germline. The CDR3 nucleotides read TGTGCCAGCTCAGCCCCGAACAATGAGCAGTTCTTC. Translated: CASSAPNNEQFF.

This clonotype occurred many times. The chain carries TRBV6-5 and TRBJ2-1; 14 bases map to TRBD2. Germline CDR1 reads MNHEY; CDR2 reads SVGAGI. The CDR3 is 19 residues long. The V segment lost 2 bases and the J segment 1 base; nucleotides outside the gene matches: 7. The CDR3 DNA reads TGTGCCAGCAGTTACCCGACTAGCGGGAGGGTGCCGTCCTACAATGAGCAGTTCTTC. Its protein is CASSYPTSGRVPSYNEQFF.

There are many counts of this clonotype. The chain recombines TRBV2 with TRBJ1-2, with TRBD1 matching over 9 bases. V shed 1 base, J shed 8 bases, and the junction held 8 bases outside the gene matches. Germline V gene sequence: CDR1 SNHLY, CDR2 FYNNEI. The CDR3 sequence is 15 residues long. The CDR3 coding sequence is TGTGCCAGCAGTGAAGAGGGACAGGGTTGGGAGGGCTACACCTTC. Amino acid sequence: CASSEEGQGWEGYTF. Looking up the rest from reference TRBV2 and TRBJ1-2 gives the full variable domain: EPEVTQTPSHQVTQMGQEVILRCVPISNHLYFYWYRQILGQKVEFLVSFYNNEISEKSEIFDDQFSVERPDGSNFTLKIRSTKLEDSAMYFCASSEEGQGWEGYTFGSGTRLTVV.

In this sample, this clonotype turned up many times. The chain couples TRBV3-1 to TRBJ2-3; D call uncertain. V was trimmed by 8 bases and J by 5 bases, leaving 11 bases between them. Looked up from germline, CDR1 is LGHDT and CDR2 is YNNKEL (reference sequence). The CDR3 covers 12 residues. The CDR3, as DNA: TGTGCCAGCCAAGCCACGAGAGATACGCAGTATTTT. Its protein product is CASQATRDTQYF.

This rearrangement joins TRBV7-6 to TRBJ2-2, with no clear D. The V gene lost 1 base and the J gene lost 4 bases, with 7 bases spanning the gap. This CDR3 spans 14 amino acids. Germline CDR1 reads SGHVS; CDR2 reads FNYEAQ. This chain's CDR3 is CASSLVLATGELFF. CDR3 coding DNA: TGTGCCAGCAGCTTAGTACTCGCCACCGGGGAGCTGTTTTTT.

This clonotype was detected ten times or more. The chain uses TRBV28 and TRBJ2-1; D not resolved. Trimming stripped 3 bases from V and 0 bases from J, with 21 bases between. Per germline, CDR1 MDHEN and CDR2 SYDVKM. This CDR3 contains 19 residues. Written as DNA, the CDR3 is TGTGCCAGCAGTTTCTTTGGCAGGACGAGGAAGAGCTCCTACAATGAGCAGTTCTTC. As protein: CASSFFGRTRKSSYNEQFF.

The gene calls are TRBV7-9 and TRBJ2-3; D is perhaps TRBD1 (6 bases). This CDR3 is built from 14 residues. Germline V gene sequence: CDR1 SEHNR, CDR2 FQNEAQ (reference sequence). The germline V and J ends were trimmed by 6 bases and 2 bases, with 12 bases remaining between them. The CDR3 DNA follows: TGTGCCAGCAGTGGGCCAGGGGACACAGATACGCAGTATTTT. It codes for CASSGPGDTDTQYF.

In this sample, this clonotype turned up many times. The rearrangement uses TRBV20-1 and TRBJ2-3; TRBD2 might be the D (5 bases). This CDR3 is built from 13 residues. Germline V gives CDR1 DFQATT, CDR2 SNEGSKA (reference sequence). V was trimmed by 6 bases and J by 6 bases, leaving 16 bases between them. The CDR3 bases are TGCAGTGCGGGAGCTCTCCTCATCGATACGCAGTATTTT. Protein: CSAGALLIDTQYF.

This clonotype was picked up many times. The chain joins TRBV5-6 to TRBJ2-7, with 7 nucleotides matching TRBD1. The CDR3 loop spans 15 amino acids. Germline values: CDR1 SGHDT, CDR2 YYEEEE. Trimming removed 4 bases from V and 4 bases from J; junction bases left unmatched: 11. The CDR3 loop is CASSPLRGRGYEQYF. As DNA, the CDR3 is TGTGCCAGCAGCCCGCTCCGGGGCAGGGGGTACGAGCAGTACTTC.

This clonotype has ten or more counts. The chain links TRBV27 to TRBJ1-5; D is unresolved. V was clipped by 3 bases and J by 3 bases, with 9 bases between them. This CDR3 comprises 14 residues. Germline V gene sequence: CDR1 MNHEY, CDR2 SMNVEV (reference sequence). Written as DNA, the CDR3 is TGTGCCAGCAGTTTTTCGGGGTTCAATCAGCCCCAGCATTTT. It specifies CASSFSGFNQPQHF.

This rearrangement joins TRBV13 to TRBJ2-5; D possibly uses TRBD1 or TRBD2 (5 bases each). The germline gives CDR1 PRHDT, CDR2 FYEKMQ (reference sequence). The CDR3 covers 14 residues. Between the trimmed V and J ends, which lost 1 base and 2 bases, there was a span of 8 bases. DNA for the CDR3: TGTGCCAGCAGCTTAGTCGGGGCTCAAGAGACCCAGTACTTC. As protein: CASSLVGAQETQYF.

The chain joins TRBV7-9 to TRBJ1-1, with TRBD1 matching 7 bases. CDR1 and CDR2 from the germline V gene are SEHNR and FQNEAQ (reference sequence). The length of the CDR3 is 15 residues. V lost 3 bases and J lost 1; bases outside the gene matches: 5. The CDR3 protein is CASSFGAGGNTEAFF. CDR3 nucleotide sequence: TGTGCCAGCAGCTTCGGGGCAGGGGGGAACACTGAAGCTTTCTTT. Full variable domain (remainder filled in from reference TRBV7-9 and TRBJ1-1): DTGVSQNPRHKITKRGQNVTFRCDPISEHNRLYWYRQTLGQGPEFLTYFQNEAQLEKSRLLSDRFSAERPKGSFSTLEIQRTEQGDSAMYLCASSFGAGGNTEAFFGQGTRLTVV.

The rearrangement uses TRBV6-5 and TRBJ2-7, with D hard to call. The V gene lost 3 bases and the J gene lost 2 bases, with 8 bases spanning the gap. Germline V gene data show CDR1 as MNHEY and CDR2 as SVGAGI. The CDR3 has 13 amino acids. The DNA for the CDR3 is TGTGCCAGCAGTTATGGGAAAACCTACGAGCAGTACTTC. Translation gives CASSYGKTYEQYF.

In this sample, this clonotype turned up many times. V and J are TRBV7-2 and TRBJ2-7, with a possible D match to TRBD1 (5 bases). From germline, CDR1 is SGHTA and CDR2 FQGNSA. This CDR3 spans 16 amino acids. With 7 bases removed from V and 7 bases from J, the gap between germline ends came to 26 bases. The CDR3 region is CASTQGVGASTGEQYF. CDR3 nucleotide sequence: TGTGCCAGCACCCAGGGCGTGGGCGCGTCGACGGGTGAGCAGTACTTC.

This clonotype was observed at least ten times. The chain recombines TRBV7-8 with TRBJ2-3; 12 positions agree with TRBD2. This CDR3 spans 19 amino acids. V was pared by 4 bases and J by 7 bases, with 18 bases of the junction left unmatched. The germline V gene has CDR1 SGHVS and CDR2 FQNEAQ. The CDR3 here is CASSSPRRLAGAAYNTQYF. The DNA of the CDR3 is TGTGCCAGCAGCTCCCCCCGTCGACTAGCGGGAGCGGCTTATAATACGCAGTATTTT. The variable domain in full, completed from reference TRBV7-8 and TRBJ2-3, reads GAGVSQSPRYKVAKRGQDVALRCDPISGHVSLFWYQQALGQGPEFLTYFQNEAQLDKSGLPSDRFFAERPEGSVSTLKIQRTQQEDSAVYLCASSSPRRLAGAAYNTQYFGPGTRLTVL.

This clonotype has a count of ten or more. The CDR3 spells CSATWDRRPNTEAFF. The CDR3 nucleotides read TGCAGTGCTACCTGGGACAGGAGACCGAACACTGAAGCTTTCTTT. The chain links TRBV20-1 to TRBJ1-1, with 8 nucleotides matching TRBD1. Germline V lookup: CDR1 DFQATT, CDR2 SNEGSKA (reference sequence). This CDR3 has 15 amino acids. J gave up 1 base and V 4 bases, and 8 bases lay outside the gene matches.

This clonotype was detected a few times. The rearrangement links TRBV27 to TRBJ2-1, with 10 bases fitting TRBD2. Germline V lookup: CDR1 MNHEY, CDR2 SMNVEV (reference sequence). V trimming: 1 base; J trimming: 4 bases; junction bases outside the gene matches: 13. The CDR3 is 19 amino acids. Here the CDR3 reads CASSLFSPPSGSIYNEQFF. DNA of the CDR3: TGTGCCAGCAGTTTATTTTCACCTCCTAGCGGGAGTATTTACAATGAGCAGTTCTTC.

Many counts were recorded for this clonotype. V is TRBV12-3 or TRBV12-4 and J is TRBJ2-5, with 7 bases aligning to TRBD1. The CDR3 consists of 16 residues. The V and J ends lost 3 bases and 7 bases, in that order; junction bases with no gene match: 14. CDR3 DNA sequence: TGTGCCAGCAGTTTCTCATTGAGGGACAGCCTCTTGACCCAGTACTTC. Its protein product is CASSFSLRDSLLTQYF.

This clonotype has a count of ten or more. The J gene is TRBJ2-1, the V gene TRBV20-1; no definite D call. CDR3 length: 11 residues. Germline V gene sequence: CDR1 DFQATT, CDR2 SNEGSKA (reference sequence). Trimming pared 4 bases from V and 8 bases from J, leaving 9 bases between. The chain's CDR3 is CSAKGWYEQFF. The DNA of the CDR3 is TGCAGTGCTAAGGGATGGTATGAGCAGTTCTTC.

This clonotype has ten or more counts. The V and J genes are TRBV2 and TRBJ2-2; 13 bases line up with TRBD2. The CDR3 loop spans 17 amino acids. In germline, CDR1 is SNHLY, CDR2 FYNNEI. V lost 5 bases, J lost 7 bases, and 10 bases stayed unmatched. This CDR3 is CASSWTSGSLTGGELFF. The CDR3 bases are TGTGCCAGCAGTTGGACTAGCGGGAGTTTAACCGGCGGGGAGCTGTTTTTT.

The chain couples TRBV6-1 to TRBJ1-2; D not resolved. The germline CDR1 and CDR2 sequences are MNHNS and SASEGT. V was trimmed by 6 bases and J by 7 bases, leaving 18 bases between them. The CDR3 has 14 amino acids. CDR3: CASRRGPPGGGYTF. DNA of the CDR3: TGTGCCAGCAGACGCGGACCTCCCGGTGGTGGCTACACCTTC.

This clonotype came up many times. This rearrangement joins TRBV7-6 to TRBJ2-1; no firm D call. This CDR3 is built from 16 residues. Germline-derived CDR1 and CDR2 are SGHVS and FNYEAQ. Trimming took off 1 base at V and 4 bases at J, with 14 bases between the two ends. DNA of the CDR3: TGTGCCAGCAGCTTAGTTATTGGAACGCGGTACAATGAGCAGTTCTTC. This codes for CASSLVIGTRYNEQFF.

This clonotype has a count of ten or more. The gene calls are TRBV11-1 and TRBJ2-1; D ambiguous. This CDR3 is 16 amino acids long. V shed 1 base and J shed 2 bases, with 12 bases lying between them. Germline lookup yields CDR1 SGHAT and CDR2 FQDESV (reference sequence). The CDR3: CASSLGVDRTYNEQFF. The CDR3 nucleotides read TGTGCCAGCAGCTTAGGGGTGGATCGAACCTACAATGAGCAGTTCTTC.

The V call is TRBV10-2, the J call TRBJ2-1; 10 bases fit TRBD2. With 7 bases clipped from V and 1 base from J, the junction kept 7 bases outside the gene matches. The CDR3 sequence is 16 residues long. CDR1 and CDR2 (germline): WSHSY, SAAADI. CDR3 bases: TGCGCCAGCACCCTCGCTAGCGGGGGTTCCTACAATGAGCAGTTCTTC. This encodes CASTLASGGSYNEQFF.

To note about this clonotype: With a much larger clone just one base away, this may be a read error. This chain uses TRBV12-3 or TRBV12-4 with TRBJ2-7, with a possible D match to TRBD2 (5 bases). This CDR3 spans 17 amino acids. Here the CDR3 reads CASSFRSYLASSYERYF. The CDR3 nucleotides are TGTGCCAGCAGTTTTCGGTCTTATCTTGCTAGCTCCTACGAGCGGTACTTC.